A single sample gave rise to the 20 T cell receptor beta chains below, sequenced in a study of cytomegalovirus exposure and HLA in healthy donors. A multiplex PCR was run with 60 Vbeta primers and 13 Jbeta primers. Method: immunoSEQ multiplex PCR; TCRdb's copy keeps in-frame clones and lacks some. This table has roughly 69,000 clones, roughly 70% appearing once. Sequenced sample: PBMCs. Receptors were obtained from a male donor in good health and CMV-seropositive.

This sequence joins TRBV6-4 and TRBJ1-5, with 8 bases identical to TRBD1. Per germline, CDR1 MRHNA and CDR2 SNTAGT. Trimming at V came to 10 bases and at J to 4 bases, leaving 6 bases not matched to a gene. This CDR3 is built from 13 residues. As DNA, the CDR3 is TGTGCCACTTCGACAGGGGAGAATCAGCCCCAGCATTTT. It encodes CATSTGENQPQHF.

The J gene is TRBJ1-2, the V gene TRBV10-2, with 8 bases that match TRBD1. Germline loops: CDR1 WSHSY, CDR2 SAAADI. The CDR3 length is 16 residues. V dropped 7 bases and J dropped 2; count of bases not matched to a gene: 12. The CDR3 region has the DNA TGCGCCAGCACTAGGGACAGGCGAGGGGGAAACTATGGCTACACCTTC. It encodes CASTRDRRGGNYGYTF.

This clone was seen only once. The rearrangement uses TRBV7-8 and TRBJ2-5; perhaps TRBD2 as D (5 bases). The CDR3 is made up of 16 amino acids. Germline values: CDR1 SGHVS, CDR2 FQNEAQ. V shed 1 base and J shed 4 bases, with 16 bases lying between them. CDR3 sequence reads: CASSLGGANLRETQYF. CDR3 coding DNA: TGTGCCAGCAGCTTAGGGGGAGCGAACCTACGAGAGACCCAGTACTTC.

The chain employs TRBV27 and TRBJ2-5; the match to TRBD2 covers 8 bases. CDR1 and CDR2 (germline): MNHEY, SMNVEV (reference sequence). V trimming: 2 bases; J trimming: 5 bases; junction bases outside the gene matches: 7. The CDR3 covers 15 residues. CDR3 nucleotide sequence: TGTGCCAGCAGTTTAAACCTAGCGGGTAGTGAGACCCAGTACTTC. Translated: CASSLNLAGSETQYF.

The rearrangement uses TRBV27 and TRBJ2-5, with a weak D call TRBD2 (6 bases). Germline V lookup: CDR1 MNHEY, CDR2 SMNVEV (reference sequence). The V and J ends lost 4 bases and 9 bases respectively, with 24 bases between them. The CDR3 loop spans 16 amino acids. The CDR3 DNA reads TGTGCCAGCAGTTCCCGGCGTAGCGGAGTACCTAGGGCCCAGTACTTC. Amino acids: CASSSRRSGVPRAQYF.

This clone was found once. This chain links TRBV6-5 with TRBJ2-1, with 11 bases identical to TRBD2. J gave up 4 bases and V 4 bases, and 6 bases lay outside the gene matches. The CDR3 consists of 16 residues. Germline CDR1 and CDR2: MNHEY and SVGAGI. The CDR3 here is CASSSILAGGYNEQFF. Here the CDR3 DNA reads TGTGCCAGCAGTTCCATCTTAGCGGGAGGGTACAATGAGCAGTTCTTC.

With regard to this clone: Different DNA sequences within this sample yield the same CDR3. V and J are TRBV7-2 and TRBJ2-5, with a possible D match to TRBD2 (6 bases). This CDR3 has 14 amino acids. Per the germline V gene, CDR1 is SGHTA and CDR2 is FQGNSA. Trimming cost V 5 bases and J 7 bases, with 17 bases left between them. The CDR3 DNA sequence: TGTGCCAGCAGCCCCCGGGACTTTAAAGGGACCCAGTACTTC. It is translated as CASSPRDFKGTQYF. Full variable domain (rest looked up from reference TRBV7-2 and TRBJ2-5): GAGVSQSPSNKVTEKGKDVELRCDPISGHTALYWYRQSLGQGLEFLIYFQGNSAPDKSGLPSDRFSAERTGGSVSTLTIQRTQQEDSAVYLCASSPRDFKGTQYFGPGTRLLVL.

V and J are TRBV7-9 and TRBJ1-2; D not resolved. The length of the CDR3 is 15 residues. Germline V gene data show CDR1 as SEHNR and CDR2 as FQNEAQ (reference sequence). V lost 7 bases, J lost 4 bases, and 19 bases lay in between. CDR3 DNA: TGTGCCAGCACACAAACGCGGGATTCTAGCTATGGCTACACCTTC. Translation gives CASTQTRDSSYGYTF.

The rearrangement links TRBV15 to TRBJ2-2; a weak D match, TRBD1 (6 bases). Germline V lookup: CDR1 LNHNV, CDR2 YYDKDF (reference sequence). V shed 8 bases and J shed 1 base, with 11 bases lying between them. The CDR3 consists of 14 residues. DNA for the CDR3: TGTGCCACCCGGACAGACCAGAACACCGGGGAGCTGTTTTTT. This encodes CATRTDQNTGELFF.

V gene TRBV7-9 combines with J gene TRBJ2-7, with 10 nucleotides matching TRBD1. This CDR3 is 15 amino acids long. V trimming: 5 bases; J trimming: 1 base; junction bases outside the gene matches: 5. Germline V gene lookup returns CDR1 SEHNR and CDR2 FQNEAQ (reference sequence). The CDR3 DNA sequence: TGTGCCAGCAGCCTTCGGACAGGGGGATCCTACGAGCAGTACTTC. This encodes CASSLRTGGSYEQYF. The full variable domain, completed using reference TRBV7-9 and TRBJ2-7, is DTGVSQNPRHKITKRGQNVTFRCDPISEHNRLYWYRQTLGQGPEFLTYFQNEAQLEKSRLLSDRFSAERPKGSFSTLEIQRTEQGDSAMYLCASSLRTGGSYEQYFGPGTRLTVT.

The chain joins TRBV19 to TRBJ2-2; 9 positions match TRBD2. The CDR3 extends over 14 amino acids. Germline loops: CDR1 LNHDA, CDR2 SQIVND (reference sequence). J gave up 12 bases and V 4 bases, and 9 bases lay outside the gene matches. CDR3 loop: CASSNPGLAGKLFF. The CDR3 DNA sequence: TGTGCCAGTAGTAATCCCGGGCTAGCGGGAAAGCTGTTTTTT. The variable domain in full, completed from reference TRBV19 and TRBJ2-2, reads DGGITQSPKYLFRKEGQNVTLSCEQNLNHDAMYWYRQDPGQGLRLIYYSQIVNDFQKGDIAEGYSVSREKKESFPLTVTSAQKNPTAFYLCASSNPGLAGKLFFGEGSRLTVL.

The chain recombines TRBV7-7 with TRBJ2-1; 7 nucleotides line up with TRBD1. The J segment lost 1 base and the V segment lost 6 bases, leaving 9 bases of the junction unmatched. The CDR3 contains 16 residues. The germline V gene encodes CDR1 SSHAT and CDR2 FNYEAQ (reference sequence). CDR3 sequence reads: CASSSTPGQSYNEQFF. The CDR3 coding sequence is TGTGCCAGCAGTTCCACTCCGGGACAGTCCTACAATGAGCAGTTCTTC.

The V gene is TRBV27, the J gene TRBJ1-1; TRBD1 matches at 7 bases. The germline V gene encodes CDR1 MNHEY and CDR2 SMNVEV (reference sequence). The V and J ends lost 5 bases and 2 bases, in that order; junction bases with no gene match: 11. This CDR3 comprises 16 residues. Here the CDR3 DNA reads TGTGCCAGCAGTCGGTGGCCTACAGGGGCCAACACTGAAGCTTTCTTT. It specifies CASSRWPTGANTEAFF.

The J gene is TRBJ2-2, the V gene TRBV7-2, with D possibly TRBD2 on 6 matching bases. Trimming took 4 bases from V and 7 from J, leaving 13 bases between them. Germline assignment: CDR1 SGHTA and CDR2 FQGNSA. This CDR3 spans 14 amino acids. The CDR3 region has the DNA TGTGCCAGCAGCTCAAGACTAGGGAGCGGGGAGCTGTTTTTT. Translating gives CASSSRLGSGELFF.

The chain combines TRBV7-9 with TRBJ2-7, with 11 nucleotides matching TRBD1. Germline CDR1 SEHNR, CDR2 FQNEAQ (reference sequence). The CDR3 is 15 amino acids. With 4 bases clipped from V and 3 bases from J, the junction kept 5 bases outside the gene matches. This CDR3 is CASSYPGQGVYEQYF. The CDR3 nucleotides read TGTGCCAGCAGCTATCCGGGACAGGGGGTCTACGAGCAGTACTTC.

V is TRBV5-1 and J is TRBJ2-1; the match to TRBD2 covers 16 bases. This CDR3 has 15 amino acids. V shed 7 bases, J shed 8 bases, and the junction held 6 bases outside the gene matches. From germline, CDR1 is SGHRS and CDR2 YFSETQ. The CDR3 nucleotides read TGCGCCAGCGCGGGACTAGCGGGAGGGAGCGATGAGCAGTTCTTC. This encodes CASAGLAGGSDEQFF.

J is TRBJ2-7 and V is TRBV10-3, with 15 bases identical to TRBD2. This CDR3 spans 15 amino acids. The junction had 3 bases not matched to a gene; V was cut back by 6 bases and J by 3 bases. Germline-derived CDR1 and CDR2 are ENHRY and SYGVKD. The DNA of the CDR3 is TGTGCCATCAGGCCGGGACTAGCGGGGGGCTACGAGCAGTACTTC. As protein: CAIRPGLAGGYEQYF.

The V and J genes are TRBV6-6 and TRBJ1-5, with no clear D. The CDR3 spans 12 residues. Germline CDR1 reads MNHNY; CDR2 reads SVGAGI (reference sequence). With 6 bases removed from V and 6 bases from J, the gap between germline ends came to 9 bases. The CDR3 coding sequence is TGTGCCAGCAGCCCGCGGGTTCAGCCCCAGCATTTT. Residues: CASSPRVQPQHF.

The gene calls are TRBV2 and TRBJ2-7; 8 bases line up with TRBD1. Germline CDR1 reads SNHLY; CDR2 reads FYNNEI. J gave up 4 bases and V 8 bases, and 13 bases lay outside the gene matches. The CDR3 extends over 15 amino acids. CDR3 residues: CASRDRTGSMYEQYF. The DNA for the CDR3 is TGTGCCAGCCGCGACCGGACAGGGAGTATGTACGAGCAGTACTTC.

This clone has more than one count but fewer than ten. The genes are TRBV9 and TRBJ2-5; 10 bases match TRBD2. The V gene end was trimmed by 0 bases and the J gene end by 5 bases; junction bases not matched to a gene: 4. CDR3 length: 15 residues. In germline, CDR1 is SGDLS, CDR2 YYNGEE. CDR3 sequence reads: CASSVGASGSETQYF. The DNA for the CDR3 is TGTGCCAGCAGCGTAGGAGCTAGCGGGAGTGAGACCCAGTACTTC. Variable domain in full (rest from reference TRBV9 and TRBJ2-5): DSGVTQTPKHLITATGQRVTLRCSPRSGDLSVYWYQQSLDQGLQFLIQYYNGEERAKGNILERFSAQQFPDLHSELNLSSLELGDSALYFCASSVGASGSETQYFGPGTRLLVL.